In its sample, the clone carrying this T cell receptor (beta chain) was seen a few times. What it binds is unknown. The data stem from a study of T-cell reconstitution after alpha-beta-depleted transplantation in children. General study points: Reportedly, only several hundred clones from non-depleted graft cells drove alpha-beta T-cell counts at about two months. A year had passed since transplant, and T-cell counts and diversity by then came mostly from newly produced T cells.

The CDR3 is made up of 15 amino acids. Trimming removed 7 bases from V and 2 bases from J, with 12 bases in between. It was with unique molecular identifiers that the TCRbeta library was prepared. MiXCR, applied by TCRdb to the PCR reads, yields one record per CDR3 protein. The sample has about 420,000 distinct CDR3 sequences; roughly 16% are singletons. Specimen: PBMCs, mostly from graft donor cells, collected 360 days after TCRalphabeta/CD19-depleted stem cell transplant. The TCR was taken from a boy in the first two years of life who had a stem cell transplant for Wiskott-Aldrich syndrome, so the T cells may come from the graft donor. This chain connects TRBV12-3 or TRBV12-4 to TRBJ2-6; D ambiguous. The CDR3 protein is CASIHRVTGANVLTF. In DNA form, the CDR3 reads TGTGCCAGCATCCACCGGGTAACTGGGGCCAACGTCCTGACTTTC.